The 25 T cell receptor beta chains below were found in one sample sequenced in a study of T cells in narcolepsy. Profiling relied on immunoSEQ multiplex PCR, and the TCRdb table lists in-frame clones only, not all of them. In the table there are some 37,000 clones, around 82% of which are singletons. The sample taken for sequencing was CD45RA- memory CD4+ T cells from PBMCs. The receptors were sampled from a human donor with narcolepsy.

The CDR3 loop is CASSFRGAYNSPLHF. CDR3 DNA: TGTGCCAGCAGCTTCAGGGGCGCCTATAATTCACCCCTCCACTTT. The rearrangement joins TRBV7-8 to TRBJ1-6; weak D call: TRBD1 (6 bases). Trimming took 3 bases from V and 2 from J, leaving 8 bases between them. The CDR3 is 15 amino acids. Germline-derived CDR1 and CDR2 are SGHVS and FQNEAQ.

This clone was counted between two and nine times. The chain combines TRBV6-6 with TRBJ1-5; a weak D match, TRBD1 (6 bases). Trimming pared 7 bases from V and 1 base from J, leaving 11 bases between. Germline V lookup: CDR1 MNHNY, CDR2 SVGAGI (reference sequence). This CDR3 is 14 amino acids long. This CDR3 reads CASNSGTSNQPQHF. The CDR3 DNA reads TGTGCCAGCAACTCCGGGACAAGCAATCAGCCCCAGCATTTT.

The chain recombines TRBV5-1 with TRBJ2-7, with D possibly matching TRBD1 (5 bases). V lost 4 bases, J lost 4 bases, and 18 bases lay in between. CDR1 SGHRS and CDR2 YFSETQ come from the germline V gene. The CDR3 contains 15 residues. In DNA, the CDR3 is TGCGCCAGCAGCCGACAAAGTACAGGCGCTTACGAGCAGTACTTC. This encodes CASSRQSTGAYEQYF. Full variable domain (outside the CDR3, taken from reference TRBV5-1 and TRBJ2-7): KAGVTQTPRYLIKTRGQQVTLSCSPISGHRSVSWYQQTPGQGLQFLFEYFSETQRNKGNFPGRFSGRQFSNSRSEMNVSTLELGDSALYLCASSRQSTGAYEQYFGPGTRLTVT.

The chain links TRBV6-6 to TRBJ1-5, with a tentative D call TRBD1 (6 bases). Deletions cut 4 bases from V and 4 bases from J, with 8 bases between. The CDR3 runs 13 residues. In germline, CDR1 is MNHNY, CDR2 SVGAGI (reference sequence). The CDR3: CASSWGPNQPQHF. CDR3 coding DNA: TGTGCCAGCAGTTGGGGGCCTAATCAGCCCCAGCATTTT.

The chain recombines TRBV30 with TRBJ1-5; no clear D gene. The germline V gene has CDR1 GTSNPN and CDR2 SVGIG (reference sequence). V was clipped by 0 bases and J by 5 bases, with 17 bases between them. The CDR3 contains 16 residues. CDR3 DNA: TGTGCCTGGAGTGTAACGGGTGCGAGGCGGGATCAGCCCCAGCATTTT. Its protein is CAWSVTGARRDQPQHF.

DNA of the CDR3: TGTGCCAGCAGCTTCGGGACGCCGGAGGGGGAGCAGTACTTC. This sequence encodes CASSFGTPEGEQYF. The chain joins TRBV7-9 to TRBJ2-7; D is possibly TRBD2 (6 bases). The length of the CDR3 is 14 residues. The germline gives CDR1 SEHNR, CDR2 FQNEAQ (reference sequence). Trimming removed 3 bases from V and 7 bases from J, with 16 bases in between.

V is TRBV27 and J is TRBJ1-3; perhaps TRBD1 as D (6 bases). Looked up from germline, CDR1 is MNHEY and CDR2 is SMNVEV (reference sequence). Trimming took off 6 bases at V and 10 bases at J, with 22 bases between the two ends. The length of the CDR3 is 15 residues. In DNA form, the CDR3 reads TGTGCCAGCAGCCCCTGGGGGACGGGGGGCAGGACCATATATTTT. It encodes CASSPWGTGGRTIYF.

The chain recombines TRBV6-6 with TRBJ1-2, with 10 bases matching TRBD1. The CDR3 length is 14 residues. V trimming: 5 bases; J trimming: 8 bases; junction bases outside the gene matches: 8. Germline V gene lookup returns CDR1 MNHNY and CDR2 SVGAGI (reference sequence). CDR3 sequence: CASSRGQGLEGYTF. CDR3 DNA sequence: TGTGCCAGCAGTAGGGGACAGGGGCTGGAGGGCTACACCTTC.

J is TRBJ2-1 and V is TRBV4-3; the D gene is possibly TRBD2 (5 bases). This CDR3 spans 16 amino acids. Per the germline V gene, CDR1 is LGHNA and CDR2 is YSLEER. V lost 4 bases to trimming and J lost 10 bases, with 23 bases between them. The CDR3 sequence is CASSLSWTVRSGEQFF. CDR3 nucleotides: TGCGCCAGCAGCCTTTCCTGGACCGTCCGGTCGGGAGAGCAGTTCTTC.

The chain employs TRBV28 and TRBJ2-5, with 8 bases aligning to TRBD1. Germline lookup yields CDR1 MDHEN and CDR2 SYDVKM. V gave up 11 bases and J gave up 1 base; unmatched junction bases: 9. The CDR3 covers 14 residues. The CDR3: CAAGRGQAQETQYF. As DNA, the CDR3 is TGTGCCGCCGGTCGGGGACAGGCCCAAGAGACCCAGTACTTC.

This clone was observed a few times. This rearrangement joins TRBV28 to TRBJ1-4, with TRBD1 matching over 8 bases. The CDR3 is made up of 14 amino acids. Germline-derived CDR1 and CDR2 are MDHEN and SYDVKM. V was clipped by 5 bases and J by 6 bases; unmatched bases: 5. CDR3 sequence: CASSNRGGYEKLFF. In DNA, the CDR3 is TGTGCCAGCAGTAACAGGGGGGGTTATGAAAAACTGTTTTTT.

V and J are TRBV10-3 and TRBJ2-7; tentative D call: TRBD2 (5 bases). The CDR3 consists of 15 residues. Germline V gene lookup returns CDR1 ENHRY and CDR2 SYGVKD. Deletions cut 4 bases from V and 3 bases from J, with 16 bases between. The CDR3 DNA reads TGTGCCATCAGTGTTGGAGCAGCGGCGGACTACGAGCAGTACTTC. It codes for CAISVGAAADYEQYF.

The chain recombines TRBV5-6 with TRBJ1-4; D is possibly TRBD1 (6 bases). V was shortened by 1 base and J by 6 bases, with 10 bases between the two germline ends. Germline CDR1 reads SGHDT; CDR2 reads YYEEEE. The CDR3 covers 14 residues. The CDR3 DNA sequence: TGTGCCAGCAGCTTGACAGGGCTAGATGAAAAACTGTTTTTT. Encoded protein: CASSLTGLDEKLFF.

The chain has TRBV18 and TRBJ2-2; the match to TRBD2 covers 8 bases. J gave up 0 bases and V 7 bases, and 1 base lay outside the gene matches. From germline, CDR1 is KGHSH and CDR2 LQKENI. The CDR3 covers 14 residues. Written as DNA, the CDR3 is TGTGCCAGCTACGGGGGGGCGAACACCGGGGAGCTGTTTTTT. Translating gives CASYGGANTGELFF.

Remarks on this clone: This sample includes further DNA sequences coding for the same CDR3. CDR3 loop: CSASGGQGYGYTF. The CDR3 DNA reads TGCAGCGCTTCTGGGGGGCAGGGATATGGCTACACCTTC. V and J are TRBV29-1 and TRBJ1-2, with TRBD1 as a possible D gene (6 bases). Germline CDR1 is SQVTM and CDR2 is ANQGSEA. The CDR3 has 13 amino acids. Deletions cut 7 bases from V and 5 bases from J, with 17 bases between.

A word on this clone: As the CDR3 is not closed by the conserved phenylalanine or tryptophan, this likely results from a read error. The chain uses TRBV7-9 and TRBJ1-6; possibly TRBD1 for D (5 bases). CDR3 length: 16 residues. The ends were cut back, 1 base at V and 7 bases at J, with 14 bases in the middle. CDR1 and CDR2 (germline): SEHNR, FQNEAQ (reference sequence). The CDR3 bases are TGTGCCAGCAGCTTAGGGGGTACAGGTCCAAATTCACCCCTCCACCTT. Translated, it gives CASSLGGTGPNSPLHL.

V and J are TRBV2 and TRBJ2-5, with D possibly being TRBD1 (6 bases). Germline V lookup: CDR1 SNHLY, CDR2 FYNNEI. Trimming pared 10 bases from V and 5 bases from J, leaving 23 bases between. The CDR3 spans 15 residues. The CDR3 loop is CATEPSLQGVETQYF. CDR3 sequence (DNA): TGTGCCACCGAGCCCAGCCTACAGGGTGTGGAGACCCAGTACTTC. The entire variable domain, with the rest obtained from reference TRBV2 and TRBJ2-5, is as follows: EPEVTQTPSHQVTQMGQEVILRCVPISNHLYFYWYRQILGQKVEFLVSFYNNEISEKSEIFDDQFSVERPDGSNFTLKIRSTKLEDSAMYFCATEPSLQGVETQYFGPGTRLLVL.

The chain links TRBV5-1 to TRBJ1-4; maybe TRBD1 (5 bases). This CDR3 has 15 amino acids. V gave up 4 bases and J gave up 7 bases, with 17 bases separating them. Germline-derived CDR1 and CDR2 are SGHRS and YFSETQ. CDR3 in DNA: TGCGCCAGCAGCGACCGGCAGGGAGAGAGTGAAAAACTGTTTTTT. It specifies CASSDRQGESEKLFF.

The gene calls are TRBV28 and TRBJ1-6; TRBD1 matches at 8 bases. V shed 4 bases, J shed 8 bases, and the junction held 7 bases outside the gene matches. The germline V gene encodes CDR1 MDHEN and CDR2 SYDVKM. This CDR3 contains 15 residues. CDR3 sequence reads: CASSSGQGTHSPLHF. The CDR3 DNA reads TGTGCCAGCAGTTCTGGACAGGGAACCCATTCACCCCTCCACTTT.

CDR3 DNA sequence: TGTGCCATCAGTGAGTCAGGTAGTGGCTACACCTTC. It encodes CAISESGSGYTF. This chain uses TRBV10-3 with TRBJ1-2; the D is unclear. CDR3 length equals 12 residues. Germline V CDR1 and CDR2: ENHRY, SYGVKD. Trimming took off 0 bases at V and 7 bases at J, with 6 bases between the two ends.

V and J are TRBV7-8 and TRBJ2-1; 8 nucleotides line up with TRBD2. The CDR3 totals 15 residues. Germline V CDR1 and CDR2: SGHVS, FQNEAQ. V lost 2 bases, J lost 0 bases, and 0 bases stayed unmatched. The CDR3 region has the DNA TGTGCCAGCAGCTTAAGCGGGAGCTCCTACAATGAGCAGTTCTTC. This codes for CASSLSGSSYNEQFF.

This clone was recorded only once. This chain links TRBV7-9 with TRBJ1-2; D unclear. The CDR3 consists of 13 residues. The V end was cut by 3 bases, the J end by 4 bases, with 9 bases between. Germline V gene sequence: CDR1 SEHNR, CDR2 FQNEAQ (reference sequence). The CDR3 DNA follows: TGTGCCAGCAGCTTCGGGCCGCTCTATGGCTACACCTTC. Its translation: CASSFGPLYGYTF.

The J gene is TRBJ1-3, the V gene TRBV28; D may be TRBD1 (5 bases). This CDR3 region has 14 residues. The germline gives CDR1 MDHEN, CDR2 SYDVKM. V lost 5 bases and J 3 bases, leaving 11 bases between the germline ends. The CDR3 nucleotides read TGTGCCAGCAGTATGTTGGGGCTTGGAAACACCATATATTTT. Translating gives CASSMLGLGNTIYF.

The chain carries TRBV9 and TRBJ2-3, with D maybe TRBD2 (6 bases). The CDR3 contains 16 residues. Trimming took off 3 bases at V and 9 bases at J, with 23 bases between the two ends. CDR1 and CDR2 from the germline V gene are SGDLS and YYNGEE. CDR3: CASSEPPMGGVETQYF. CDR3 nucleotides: TGTGCCAGCAGCGAGCCGCCGATGGGCGGGGTTGAGACGCAGTATTTT.

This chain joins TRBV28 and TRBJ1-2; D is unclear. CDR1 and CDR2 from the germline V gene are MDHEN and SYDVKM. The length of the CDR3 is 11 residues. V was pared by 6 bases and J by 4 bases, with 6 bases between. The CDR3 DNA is TGTGCCAGCAGGCAGTTCTATGGCTACACCTTC. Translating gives CASRQFYGYTF.